The 22 T cell receptor beta chains listed next were all sequenced from one sample in a study of blood T cell repertoires in COVID-19. The method was immunoSEQ multiplex PCR; TCRdb's version includes in-frame clones alone and lacks a portion of them. The data contain 150,000 to 200,000 clones, roughly 89% of them singletons. Source material: peripheral blood. These receptors came from a woman aged 70 to 79 with COVID-19, enrolled during active disease.

This clone was observed a single time. The chain carries TRBV5-6 and TRBJ1-2; D ambiguous. CDR1 SGHDT and CDR2 YYEEEE come from the germline V gene. V was shortened by 2 bases and J by 4 bases, with 9 bases between the two germline ends. CDR3 size: 13 residues. CDR3 sequence (DNA): TGTGCCAGCAGCTTTGGGAGTGGCTATGGCTACACCTTC. The encoded protein is CASSFGSGYGYTF. The full variable domain, in which reference TRBV5-6 and TRBJ1-2 provide the parts outside the CDR3, is DAGVTQSPTHLIKTRGQQVTLRCSPKSGHDTVSWYQQALGQGPQFIFQYYEEEERQRGNFPDRFSGHQFPNYSSELNVNALLLGDSALYLCASSFGSGYGYTFGSGTRLTVV.

This rearrangement joins TRBV7-3 to TRBJ2-1; D perhaps matches TRBD2 (5 bases). This CDR3 region has 11 residues. The germline V gene encodes CDR1 SGHTA and CDR2 FQGTGA. The V gene lost 5 bases and the J gene lost 11 bases, with 10 bases spanning the gap. In DNA, the CDR3 is TGTGCCAGCAGCCCGGGGAGACAGCAGTTCTTC. Protein: CASSPGRQQFF. The whole variable domain, filled in from reference TRBV7-3 and TRBJ2-1, reads GAGVSQTPSNKVTEKGKYVELRCDPISGHTALYWYRQSLGQGPEFLIYFQGTGAADDSGLPNDRFFAVRPEGSVSTLKIQRTERGDSAVYLCASSPGRQQFFGPGTRLTVL.

V gene TRBV11-3 combines with J gene TRBJ1-1, with D maybe TRBD1 (5 bases). Trimming cost V 2 bases and J 3 bases, with 10 bases left between them. This CDR3 contains 14 residues. CDR1 is SGHNT, CDR2 YENEEA, per germline. CDR3 residues: CASSLRTGDTEAFF. CDR3 DNA: TGTGCCAGCAGCTTAAGGACGGGGGACACTGAAGCTTTCTTT.

In its sample, this clone was seen once. The chain links TRBV6-5 to TRBJ1-5; D is unclear. V was trimmed by 5 bases and J by 4 bases, leaving 15 bases between them. There are 15 residues in the CDR3. The V gene's germline CDR1 is MNHEY and CDR2 SVGAGI. The CDR3 bases are TGTGCCAGCAGTAGGGAGGACGGCCGAAATCAGCCCCAGCATTTT. As protein: CASSREDGRNQPQHF.

This chain joins TRBV6-6 and TRBJ1-5; TRBD1 aligns across 8 bases. The CDR3 runs 14 residues. V dropped 4 bases and J dropped 2; count of bases not matched to a gene: 1. Germline V lookup: CDR1 MNHNY, CDR2 SVGAGI (reference sequence). The DNA of the CDR3 is TGTGCCAGCAGTTCGACAGGGGGCAATCAGCCCCAGCATTTT. Its translation is CASSSTGGNQPQHF.

The rearrangement uses TRBV6-2 or TRBV6-3 and TRBJ2-5, with 7 bases aligning to TRBD2. The V gene end was trimmed by 6 bases and the J gene end by 2 bases; junction bases not matched to a gene: 9. In germline, CDR1 is MNHEY, CDR2 SVGEGT. This CDR3 comprises 15 residues. CDR3 loop: CASSSRPGLQETQYF. The CDR3 DNA follows: TGTGCCAGCAGCTCGCGCCCGGGACTACAAGAGACCCAGTACTTC.

The rearrangement uses TRBV7-9 and TRBJ2-2; perhaps TRBD1 as D (6 bases). The V gene's germline CDR1 is SEHNR and CDR2 FQNEAQ (reference sequence). CDR3 length: 16 amino acids. Between the trimmed V and J ends, which lost 4 bases and 1 base, there was a span of 13 bases. CDR3 protein: CASSSDRLQNTGELFF. CDR3 nucleotide sequence: TGTGCCAGCAGCTCGGACAGACTCCAGAACACCGGGGAGCTGTTTTTT.

The chain joins TRBV11-3 to TRBJ2-7; D is unresolved. The CDR3 runs 12 residues. Germline V CDR1 and CDR2: SGHNT, YENEEA. Trimming left V 1 base short and J 7 bases short, with 8 bases between. The CDR3 loop reads CASSLGAREQYF. The CDR3, as DNA: TGTGCCAGCAGCTTAGGCGCGAGGGAGCAGTACTTC.

The V call is TRBV5-4, the J call TRBJ2-5, with D possibly matching TRBD1 (6 bases). Trimming took off 0 bases at V and 5 bases at J, with 11 bases between the two ends. Germline lookup yields CDR1 SGHNT and CDR2 YYREEE (reference sequence). The CDR3 sequence is 14 residues long. In nucleotides, the CDR3 is TGTGCCAGCAGCTTGGCCACAGGGTATGAGACCCAGTACTTC. Its protein product is CASSLATGYETQYF.

The chain couples TRBV16 to TRBJ2-1; 10 bases agree with TRBD2. CDR1 is KGHSY and CDR2 is FQNENV in the germline V gene. Trimming at V came to 3 bases and at J to 5 bases, leaving 4 bases not matched to a gene. The CDR3 is 15 amino acids. CDR3 region: CASSQRTSGDNEQFF. As DNA, the CDR3 is TGTGCCAGCAGCCAGCGGACTAGCGGAGACAATGAGCAGTTCTTC.

The chain uses TRBV4-2 and TRBJ2-1; possibly TRBD1 for D (5 bases). The ends were cut back, 0 bases at V and 6 bases at J, with 6 bases in the middle. CDR1 is LGHNA and CDR2 is YNFKEQ in the germline V gene. This CDR3 has 13 residues. DNA for the CDR3: TGTGCCAGCAGCCAAGACAGGGTCAATGAGCAGTTCTTC. It codes for CASSQDRVNEQFF.

The V call is TRBV19, the J call TRBJ2-7; TRBD2 matches at 10 bases. This CDR3 contains 16 residues. Trimming cost V 5 bases and J 4 bases; bases outside gene matches: 11. Germline V gene data show CDR1 as LNHDA and CDR2 as SQIVND (reference sequence). Here the CDR3 reads CASSPRKLAGYYEQYF. CDR3 nucleotide sequence: TGTGCCAGTAGTCCGCGAAAACTAGCGGGATATTACGAGCAGTACTTC.

The chain uses TRBV10-3 and TRBJ2-5, with D possibly TRBD2 on 7 matching bases. The CDR3 is made up of 15 amino acids. CDR1 is ENHRY and CDR2 is SYGVKD in the germline V gene. The V end was cut by 10 bases, the J end by 2 bases, with 20 bases between. The CDR3 DNA follows: TGTGCCACACGACAGGCGGGGGAAGGGCAAGAGACCCAGTACTTC. Amino acids: CATRQAGEGQETQYF.

This clone was found a few times. The rearrangement uses TRBV7-8 and TRBJ2-1, with a possible D match to TRBD2 (6 bases). Germline-derived CDR1 and CDR2 are SGHVS and FQNEAQ. The CDR3 runs 17 residues. The V and J ends lost 5 bases and 0 bases respectively, with 17 bases between them. CDR3 nucleotide sequence: TGTGCCAGCAGCCCCCTCCCTGCGCGGGACTCCTACAATGAGCAGTTCTTC. It translates to CASSPLPARDSYNEQFF. Combining the CDR3 with reference TRBV7-8 and TRBJ2-1 gives the whole variable domain GAGVSQSPRYKVAKRGQDVALRCDPISGHVSLFWYQQALGQGPEFLTYFQNEAQLDKSGLPSDRFFAERPEGSVSTLKIQRTQQEDSAVYLCASSPLPARDSYNEQFFGPGTRLTVL.

This clone appeared a single time. This chain connects TRBV3-1 (or the pseudogene TRBV3-2) to TRBJ1-2; D may be TRBD1 (5 bases). V lost 3 bases and J 8 bases, leaving 10 bases between the germline ends. This CDR3 has 12 residues. CDR1 LGHDT and CDR2 YNNKEL come from the germline V gene (reference sequence). In nucleotides, the CDR3 is TGTGCCAGCAGCCATGGGGGGAACGGCTACACCTTC. Amino acids: CASSHGGNGYTF.

The chain employs TRBV7-2 and TRBJ2-5, with D maybe TRBD1 (6 bases). V was trimmed by 5 bases and J by 1 base, leaving 14 bases between them. The germline V gene encodes CDR1 SGHTA and CDR2 FQGNSA. This CDR3 has 15 amino acids. CDR3: CASSPTGQPQETQYF. As DNA, the CDR3 is TGTGCCAGCAGCCCCACAGGACAGCCCCAAGAGACCCAGTACTTC.

The chain couples TRBV19 to TRBJ2-7, with 8 bases aligning to TRBD1. The CDR3 is 15 amino acids. V shed 2 bases, J shed 8 bases, and the junction held 11 bases outside the gene matches. Germline V lookup: CDR1 LNHDA, CDR2 SQIVND (reference sequence). CDR3: CASSILSGQGLQQYF. Here the CDR3 DNA reads TGTGCCAGTAGTATACTAAGCGGACAGGGATTGCAGCAGTACTTC.

The chain is built from TRBV5-1 and TRBJ2-3; unclear D gene. With 3 bases removed from V and 0 bases from J, the gap between germline ends came to 14 bases. The CDR3 contains 16 residues. CDR1 is SGHRS, CDR2 YFSETQ, per germline. The CDR3 loop is CASSYDGTTSTDTQYF. DNA of the CDR3: TGCGCCAGCAGCTACGACGGTACTACTAGCACAGATACGCAGTATTTT.

This clone is a singleton in its sample. This chain joins TRBV5-1 and TRBJ2-2, with D possibly TRBD1 on 5 matching bases. Trimming cost V 1 base and J 0 bases, with 7 bases left between them. Germline CDR1 SGHRS, CDR2 YFSETQ. The CDR3 sequence is 15 residues long. CDR3 residues: CASSLTGPNTGELFF. CDR3 nucleotides: TGCGCCAGCAGCTTGACAGGTCCGAACACCGGGGAGCTGTTTTTT.

The CDR3 region is CARGGIGNLYNEQFF. The CDR3 DNA reads as TGTGCCAGGGGAGGGATCGGGAATTTGTACAATGAGCAGTTCTTC. The chain employs TRBV2 and TRBJ2-1; 7 bases are a match to TRBD2. J lost 4 bases, V lost 9 bases, and 12 bases had no gene match. Germline CDR1 is SNHLY and CDR2 is FYNNEI. CDR3 length: 15 residues.

This clone was seen a single time. The chain has TRBV24-1 and TRBJ1-6, with TRBD1 matching over 7 bases. J was trimmed by 0 bases and V by 5 bases; bases with no gene match: 24. This CDR3 is built from 23 residues. Germline-derived CDR1 and CDR2 are KGHDR and SFDVKD. The CDR3 spells CATSAKGADKGPSVGSYNSPLHF. CDR3 coding DNA: TGTGCCACCAGTGCTAAGGGGGCAGATAAGGGCCCCTCGGTAGGCTCCTATAATTCACCCCTCCACTTT.

CDR3 region: CASSLSGVSYEQYF. The CDR3 bases are TGTGCCAGCAGTTTATCAGGGGTCTCCTACGAGCAGTACTTC. V usage is TRBV28 and J usage is TRBJ2-7; TRBD1 might be the D (6 bases). This CDR3 comprises 14 residues. Trimming took 1 base from V and 0 from J, leaving 7 bases between them. From germline, CDR1 is MDHEN and CDR2 SYDVKM.